The 26 T cell receptor beta chains in this list originate from one sample, sequenced in a study of blood T cell repertoires in COVID-19. This table comes from immunoSEQ multiplex PCR, and its TCRdb copy is limited to in-frame clones, with some not included. The sample contains approximately 76,000 clones, approximately 82% of which appear only once. The sample was peripheral blood. The receptor set was obtained from an elderly man with active or convalescent COVID-19.

This clone was recorded only once. The genes are TRBV2 and TRBJ2-3; 7 bases map to TRBD2. Germline V gene sequence: CDR1 SNHLY, CDR2 FYNNEI. V was clipped by 4 bases and J by 4 bases; unmatched bases: 5. The CDR3 extends over 14 amino acids. The CDR3 bases are TGTGCCAGCAGTGTGGGGGGGAGTGCAGATACGCAGTATTTT. Translation: CASSVGGSADTQYF.

This clone was detected only once. The chain is built from TRBV7-2 and TRBJ1-2, with D perhaps TRBD1 (5 bases). The CDR3 is 12 residues long. Germline CDR1 and CDR2: SGHTA and FQGNSA. V was pared by 5 bases and J by 8 bases, with 12 bases between. The CDR3 nucleotides are TGTGCCAGCAGCCCTCAGGGTGACGGCTACACCTTC. It codes for CASSPQGDGYTF.

The genes are TRBV6-2 or TRBV6-3 and TRBJ1-2; D is perhaps TRBD1 (5 bases). The CDR3 is made up of 17 amino acids. Trimming removed 7 bases at V and 0 bases at J, with 21 bases between. The germline CDR1 and CDR2 sequences are MNHEY and SVGEGT. CDR3 region: CASTPTGRRGANYGYTF. The CDR3 nucleotides are TGTGCCAGCACCCCGACGGGGCGGCGGGGGGCTAACTATGGCTACACCTTC.

The rearrangement links TRBV5-8 to TRBJ2-7; unclear D gene. Trimming shortened V by 0 bases and J by 3 bases, and 16 bases separated the two germline ends. Germline CDR1 reads SGHTS; CDR2 reads YDEGEE. CDR3 length equals 16 residues. The CDR3 DNA reads TGTGCCAGCAGCTTGGTTCGACCCCCCGCGGTCTACGAGCAGTACTTC. It codes for CASSLVRPPAVYEQYF.

Only a few counts were recorded for this clone. The chain links TRBV9 to TRBJ2-2; 7 bases agree with TRBD1. The CDR3 is made up of 14 amino acids. The V segment lost 3 bases and the J segment 2 bases; nucleotides outside the gene matches: 1. Per the germline V gene, CDR1 is SGDLS and CDR2 is YYNGEE. CDR3 nucleotides: TGTGCCAGCAGCGGGGACAGTAACACCGGGGAGCTGTTTTTT. This sequence encodes CASSGDSNTGELFF.

This clone showed up just a few times. This chain connects TRBV6-5 to TRBJ1-1; 8 nucleotides match TRBD1. V gave up 0 bases and J gave up 7 bases; unmatched junction bases: 7. The CDR3 totals 15 residues. CDR1 is MNHEY and CDR2 is SVGAGI in the germline V gene. The CDR3 DNA reads as TGTGCCAGCAGTTACTCGATTGGGACAGGATTTGAAGCTTTCTTT. This gives the protein CASSYSIGTGFEAFF.

This sequence joins TRBV2 and TRBJ2-7; 8 bases align to TRBD1. The V segment lost 7 bases and the J segment 9 bases; nucleotides outside the gene matches: 11. Germline V lookup: CDR1 SNHLY, CDR2 FYNNEI. The CDR3 runs to 13 residues. CDR3 in amino acids: CASTATGAFRQYF. CDR3 nucleotide sequence: TGTGCCAGCACGGCGACAGGGGCCTTTAGGCAGTACTTC.

This CDR3 is CASSIRGPGQRNTIYF. The CDR3 nucleotides are TGTGCCAGTAGTATTCGGGGTCCGGGACAGCGAAACACCATATATTTT. The chain joins TRBV19 to TRBJ1-3; 7 nucleotides agree with TRBD1. Trimming at V came to 3 bases and at J to 5 bases, leaving 10 bases not matched to a gene. This CDR3 is built from 16 residues. Germline V CDR1 and CDR2: LNHDA, SQIVND (reference sequence).

In its sample, this clone was seen a few times. The V gene is TRBV27, the J gene TRBJ2-7; 8 bases are shared with TRBD1. CDR3 length: 15 amino acids. Germline lookup yields CDR1 MNHEY and CDR2 SMNVEV (reference sequence). The junction had 10 bases not matched to a gene; V was cut back by 3 bases and J by 6 bases. In DNA form, the CDR3 reads TGTGCCAGCAGTTTCCGTGGACAGGGCCGTGGCGAGCAGTACTTC. Translating it yields CASSFRGQGRGEQYF.

The chain has TRBV5-1 and TRBJ2-2; TRBD2 might be the D (6 bases). The CDR3 has 15 amino acids. V lost 0 bases and J 4 bases, leaving 10 bases between the germline ends. Germline CDR1 SGHRS, CDR2 YFSETQ. In DNA form, the CDR3 reads TGCGCCAGCAGCTTGGAGAGGGGAGGCACCGGGGAGCTGTTTTTT. Its translation: CASSLERGGTGELFF.

The chain uses TRBV7-2 and TRBJ2-1; TRBD2 might be the D (5 bases). The V end lost 5 bases, the J end lost 1 base, and 12 bases lay between the germline ends. In germline, CDR1 is SGHTA, CDR2 FQGNSA. The CDR3 covers 15 residues. The CDR3 spells CASSPSGSSYNEQFF. The CDR3 DNA follows: TGTGCCAGCAGCCCATCTGGGAGTTCCTACAATGAGCAGTTCTTC.

This clone was seen only once. The rearrangement joins TRBV5-5 to TRBJ1-3; D is perhaps TRBD1 (6 bases). Per germline, CDR1 SGHKS and CDR2 YYEKEE (reference sequence). Trimming pared 1 base from V and 6 bases from J, leaving 8 bases between. The length of the CDR3 is 13 residues. The CDR3: CASSLYRENTIYF. The CDR3 DNA reads TGTGCCAGCAGCTTGTACAGGGAAAACACCATATATTTT.

This chain links TRBV18 with TRBJ1-2, with 8 bases identical to TRBD1. After removal of 3 bases from V and 4 bases from J, the junction contained 10 bases not matched to a gene. This CDR3 region has 16 residues. Germline V gene lookup returns CDR1 KGHSH and CDR2 LQKENI. CDR3: CASSPSQTGEIYGYTF. Here the CDR3 DNA reads TGTGCCAGCTCACCCTCACAGACAGGGGAAATCTATGGCTACACCTTC.

The sample holds a few counts of this clone. J is TRBJ1-6 and V is TRBV7-9, with 7 bases identical to TRBD1. The junction had 4 bases not matched to a gene; V was cut back by 5 bases and J by 6 bases. Germline assignment: CDR1 SEHNR and CDR2 FQNEAQ (reference sequence). There are 14 residues in the CDR3. The CDR3 DNA reads as TGTGCCAGCAGCACCGGACAGGCTAATTCACCCCTCCACTTT. Translating gives CASSTGQANSPLHF.

The chain is built from TRBV30 and TRBJ2-7; TRBD2 aligns across 10 bases. The CDR3 consists of 14 residues. Germline CDR1 and CDR2: GTSNPN and SVGIG (reference sequence). V lost 1 base, J lost 9 bases, and 9 bases stayed unmatched. CDR3 nucleotide sequence: TGTGCCTGGAGTGGGCTAGCGGGAGCAACCCCGCAGTACTTC. The encoded protein is CAWSGLAGATPQYF. The whole variable domain, filled in from reference TRBV30 and TRBJ2-7, reads SQTIHQWPATLVQPVGSPLSLECTVEGTSNPNLYWYRQAAGRGLQLLFYSVGIGQISSEVPQNLSASRPQDRQFILSSKKLLLSDSGFYLCAWSGLAGATPQYFGPGTRLTVT.

The chain links TRBV18 to TRBJ2-5; weak D call: TRBD1 (5 bases). This CDR3 comprises 16 residues. Germline CDR1 KGHSH, CDR2 LQKENI. The V end lost 2 bases, the J end lost 4 bases, and 17 bases lay between the germline ends. The DNA for the CDR3 is TGTGCCAGCTCACCAACTCCGGACATAATGCCAGAGACCCAGTACTTC. This translates into CASSPTPDIMPETQYF.

This clone turned up a few times. The chain uses TRBV28 and TRBJ2-2, with 11 bases identical to TRBD2. V was clipped by 6 bases and J by 6 bases; unmatched bases: 6. Germline V gene sequence: CDR1 MDHEN, CDR2 SYDVKM. This CDR3 has 15 residues. The CDR3: CASRISGRGAGELFF. For the CDR3, the DNA is TGTGCCAGCAGGATTAGCGGGAGGGGGGCCGGGGAGCTGTTTTTT.

The rearrangement uses TRBV4-1 and TRBJ1-5; D possibly corresponds to TRBD1 (5 bases). Germline V lookup: CDR1 MGHRA, CDR2 YSYEKL. With 4 bases removed from V and 0 bases from J, the gap between germline ends came to 13 bases. CDR3 length: 16 amino acids. CDR3 residues: CASSRGTVVSNQPQHF. In DNA form, the CDR3 reads TGCGCCAGCAGCCGCGGGACGGTAGTTAGCAATCAGCCCCAGCATTTT.

This chain links TRBV18 with TRBJ1-1, with TRBD1 matching 7 bases. V lost 2 bases, J lost 0 bases, and 6 bases stayed unmatched. Germline assignment: CDR1 KGHSH and CDR2 LQKENI. This CDR3 region has 16 residues. The CDR3 region has the DNA TGTGCCAGCTCACCAGCGCCTGACAGGGTGAACACTGAAGCTTTCTTT. Encoded protein: CASSPAPDRVNTEAFF.

The chain carries TRBV18 and TRBJ2-7, with TRBD1 matching over 12 bases. Germline V lookup: CDR1 KGHSH, CDR2 LQKENI. This CDR3 is built from 15 residues. The J segment lost 6 bases and the V segment lost 5 bases, leaving 8 bases of the junction unmatched. CDR3 amino acids: CASSSGTGGSGEQYF. The CDR3 DNA follows: TGTGCCAGCTCAAGCGGGACAGGGGGCTCTGGCGAGCAGTACTTC.

The genes are TRBV5-3 and TRBJ2-7, with D maybe TRBD2 (6 bases). TRBV5-3 is recorded as an ORF, its role being uncertain. The CDR3 contains 17 residues. V lost 0 bases to trimming and J lost 4 bases, with 20 bases between them. CDR3 coding DNA: TGTGCCAGAAGCTTGGGGCTCCCTGAGAGGGGAGGTTACGAGCAGTACTTC. Translated, it gives CARSLGLPERGGYEQYF.

The CDR3 is CASKILPGLASEQFF. DNA for the CDR3: TGTGCCAGCAAGATCCTCCCGGGACTAGCTTCTGAGCAGTTCTTC. The V gene is TRBV6-5, the J gene TRBJ2-1, with 9 positions matching TRBD2. The length of the CDR3 is 15 residues. The J segment lost 9 bases and the V segment lost 7 bases, leaving 13 bases of the junction unmatched. Germline CDR1 MNHEY, CDR2 SVGAGI.

Only one count was recorded for this clone. The chain joins TRBV28 to TRBJ2-3, with TRBD1 as a possible D gene (6 bases). Germline V gene lookup returns CDR1 MDHEN and CDR2 SYDVKM. The CDR3 loop spans 14 amino acids. V was clipped by 3 bases and J by 9 bases, with 16 bases between them. The DNA of the CDR3 is TGTGCCAGCAGTTTTCACAGGGAGCCGGGGACGCAGTATTTT. It yields the protein CASSFHREPGTQYF.

The rearrangement uses TRBV12-5 and TRBJ2-1, with 8 positions matching TRBD2. This CDR3 has 17 residues. V trimming: 4 bases; J trimming: 5 bases; junction bases outside the gene matches: 13. The germline V gene encodes CDR1 LGHNT and CDR2 FRNRAP. CDR3 region: CASGSGSGRGAHNEQFF. For the CDR3, the DNA is TGTGCTAGTGGTTCGGGTTCCGGGCGGGGGGCCCACAATGAGCAGTTCTTC.

The chain couples TRBV18 to TRBJ1-1; the match to TRBD1 covers 9 bases. The CDR3 is 16 residues long. Germline-derived CDR1 and CDR2 are KGHSH and LQKENI. The J segment lost 1 base and the V segment lost 4 bases, leaving 7 bases of the junction unmatched. This CDR3 is CASSRDRVGGNTEAFF. The DNA for the CDR3 is TGTGCCAGCTCACGGGACAGGGTCGGTGGGAACACTGAAGCTTTCTTT.

The rearrangement links TRBV4-2 to TRBJ2-1; 7 nucleotides match TRBD2. After removal of 0 bases from V and 0 bases from J, the junction contained 5 bases not matched to a gene. CDR1 LGHNA and CDR2 YNFKEQ come from the germline V gene. CDR3 size: 17 residues. The CDR3 DNA reads TGTGCCAGCAGCCAAGATTTCCGGACTAGCTCCTACAATGAGCAGTTCTTC. Residues: CASSQDFRTSSYNEQFF.